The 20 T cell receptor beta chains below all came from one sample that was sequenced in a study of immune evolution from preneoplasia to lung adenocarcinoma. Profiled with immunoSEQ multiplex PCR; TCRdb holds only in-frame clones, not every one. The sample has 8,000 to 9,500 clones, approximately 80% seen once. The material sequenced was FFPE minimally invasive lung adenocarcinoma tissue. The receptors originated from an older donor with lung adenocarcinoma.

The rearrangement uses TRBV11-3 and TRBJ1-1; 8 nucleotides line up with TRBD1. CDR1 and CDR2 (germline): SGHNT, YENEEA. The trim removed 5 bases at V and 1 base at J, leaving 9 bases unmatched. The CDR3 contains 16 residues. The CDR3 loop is CASSPGQGGSNTEAFF. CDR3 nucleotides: TGTGCCAGCAGCCCAGGACAGGGTGGGTCGAACACTGAAGCTTTCTTT.

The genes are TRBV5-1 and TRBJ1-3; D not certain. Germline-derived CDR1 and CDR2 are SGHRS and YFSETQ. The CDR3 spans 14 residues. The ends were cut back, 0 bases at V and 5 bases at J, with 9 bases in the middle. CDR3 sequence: CASSLGDTRNTIYF. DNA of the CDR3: TGCGCCAGCAGCTTGGGAGACACCCGAAACACCATATATTTT.

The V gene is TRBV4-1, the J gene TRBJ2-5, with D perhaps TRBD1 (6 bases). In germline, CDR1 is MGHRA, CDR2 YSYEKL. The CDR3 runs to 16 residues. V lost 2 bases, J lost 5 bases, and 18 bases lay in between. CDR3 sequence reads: CASSQYPPGQAETQYF. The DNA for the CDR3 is TGCGCCAGCAGCCAATACCCCCCGGGACAAGCGGAGACCCAGTACTTC.

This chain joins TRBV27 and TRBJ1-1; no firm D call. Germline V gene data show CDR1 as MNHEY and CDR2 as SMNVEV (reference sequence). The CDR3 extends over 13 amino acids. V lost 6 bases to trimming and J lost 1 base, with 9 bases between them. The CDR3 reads CASRLSGNTEAFF. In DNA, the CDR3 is TGTGCCAGCAGACTCTCTGGGAACACTGAAGCTTTCTTT.

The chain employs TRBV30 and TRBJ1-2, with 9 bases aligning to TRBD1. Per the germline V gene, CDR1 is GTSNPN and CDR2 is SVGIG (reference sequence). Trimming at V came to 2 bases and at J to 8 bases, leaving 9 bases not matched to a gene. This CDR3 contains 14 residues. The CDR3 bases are TGTGCCTGGAGTTTGGGACAGGGCATGGGGGGCTACACCTTC. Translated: CAWSLGQGMGGYTF.

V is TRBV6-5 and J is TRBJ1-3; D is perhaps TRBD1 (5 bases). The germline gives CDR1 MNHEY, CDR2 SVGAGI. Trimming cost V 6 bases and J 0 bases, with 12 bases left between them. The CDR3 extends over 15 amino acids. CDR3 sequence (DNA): TGTGCCAGCAGGCTGGACGGGGGCTCTGGAAACACCATATATTTT. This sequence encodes CASRLDGGSGNTIYF.

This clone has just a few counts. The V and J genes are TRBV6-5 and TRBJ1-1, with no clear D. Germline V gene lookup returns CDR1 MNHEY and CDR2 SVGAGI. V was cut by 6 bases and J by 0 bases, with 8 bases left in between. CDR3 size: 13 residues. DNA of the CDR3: TGTGCCAGCAGCCTCCGGATGAACACTGAAGCTTTCTTT. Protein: CASSLRMNTEAFF.

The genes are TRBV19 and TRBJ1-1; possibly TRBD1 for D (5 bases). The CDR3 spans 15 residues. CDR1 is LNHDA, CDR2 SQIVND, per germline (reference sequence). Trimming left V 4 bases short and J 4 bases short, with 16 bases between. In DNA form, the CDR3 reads TGTGCCAGTAGTACCCCCGGGGGTTTGGGCACTGAAGCTTTCTTT. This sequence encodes CASSTPGGLGTEAFF. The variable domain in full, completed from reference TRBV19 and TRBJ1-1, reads DGGITQSPKYLFRKEGQNVTLSCEQNLNHDAMYWYRQDPGQGLRLIYYSQIVNDFQKGDIAEGYSVSREKKESFPLTVTSAQKNPTAFYLCASSTPGGLGTEAFFGQGTRLTVV.

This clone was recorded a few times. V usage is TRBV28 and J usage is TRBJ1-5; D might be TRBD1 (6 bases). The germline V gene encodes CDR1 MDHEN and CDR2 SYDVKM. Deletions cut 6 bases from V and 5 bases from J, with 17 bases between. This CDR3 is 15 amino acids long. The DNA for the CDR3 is TGTGCCAGCAGCTTAGTAGGGGGATCCTATCAGCCCCAGCATTTT. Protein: CASSLVGGSYQPQHF.

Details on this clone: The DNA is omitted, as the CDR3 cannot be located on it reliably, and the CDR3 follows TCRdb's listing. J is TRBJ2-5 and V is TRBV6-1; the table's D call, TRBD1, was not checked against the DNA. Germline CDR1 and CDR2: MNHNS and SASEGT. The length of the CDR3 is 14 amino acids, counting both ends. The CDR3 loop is CASGWGQGSSPADF.

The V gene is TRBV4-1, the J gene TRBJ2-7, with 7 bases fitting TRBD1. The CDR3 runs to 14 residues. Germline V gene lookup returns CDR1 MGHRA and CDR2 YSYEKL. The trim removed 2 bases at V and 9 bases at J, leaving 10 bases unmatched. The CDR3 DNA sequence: TGCGCCAGCAGCCAACCCCAGGACAGGACTGGGCAGTACTTC. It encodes CASSQPQDRTGQYF.

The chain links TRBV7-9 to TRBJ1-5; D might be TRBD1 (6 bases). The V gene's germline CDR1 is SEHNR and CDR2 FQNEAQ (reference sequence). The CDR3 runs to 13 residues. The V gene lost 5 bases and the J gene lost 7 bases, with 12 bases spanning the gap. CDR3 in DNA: TGTGCCAGCAGCAGGGGGTCAGGCCAGCCCCAGCATTTT. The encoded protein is CASSRGSGQPQHF.

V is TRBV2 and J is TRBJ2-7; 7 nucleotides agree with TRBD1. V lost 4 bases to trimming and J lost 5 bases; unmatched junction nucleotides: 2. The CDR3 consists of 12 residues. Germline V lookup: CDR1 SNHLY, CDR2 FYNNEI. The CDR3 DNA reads TGTGCCAGCAGTGGACAGGGTAACGAGCAGTACTTC. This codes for CASSGQGNEQYF.

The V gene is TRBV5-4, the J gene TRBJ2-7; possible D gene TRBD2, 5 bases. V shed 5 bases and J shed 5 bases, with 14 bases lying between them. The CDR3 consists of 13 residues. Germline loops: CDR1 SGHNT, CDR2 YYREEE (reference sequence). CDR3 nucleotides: TGTGCCAGCAGACCACCCTCGGGAAACGAGCAGTACTTC. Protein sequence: CASRPPSGNEQYF.

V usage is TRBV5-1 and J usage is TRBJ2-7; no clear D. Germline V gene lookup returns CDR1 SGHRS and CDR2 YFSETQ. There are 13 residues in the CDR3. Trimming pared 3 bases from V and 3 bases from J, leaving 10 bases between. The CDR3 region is CASSSGGSYEQYF. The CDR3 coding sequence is TGCGCCAGCAGCTCAGGCGGAAGCTACGAGCAGTACTTC.

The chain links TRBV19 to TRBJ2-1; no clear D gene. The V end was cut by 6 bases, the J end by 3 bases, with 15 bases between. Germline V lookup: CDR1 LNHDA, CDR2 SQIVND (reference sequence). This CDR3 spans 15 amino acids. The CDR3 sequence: CASRDLMRNYNEQFF. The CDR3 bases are TGTGCCAGTAGGGACCTGATGAGAAACTACAATGAGCAGTTCTTC.

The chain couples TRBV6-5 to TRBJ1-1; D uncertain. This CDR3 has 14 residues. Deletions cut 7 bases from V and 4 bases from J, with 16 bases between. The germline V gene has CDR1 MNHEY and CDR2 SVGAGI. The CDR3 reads CASTHLAGSTEAFF. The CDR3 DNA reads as TGTGCCAGCACCCACCTGGCGGGTAGCACTGAAGCTTTCTTT.

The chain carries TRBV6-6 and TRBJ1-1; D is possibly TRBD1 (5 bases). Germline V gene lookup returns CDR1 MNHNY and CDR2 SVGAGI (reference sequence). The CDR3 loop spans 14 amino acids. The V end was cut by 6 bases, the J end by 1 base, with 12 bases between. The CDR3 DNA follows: TGTGCCAGCAGGCCCTCCGGGGGGAACACTGAAGCTTTCTTT. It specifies CASRPSGGNTEAFF.

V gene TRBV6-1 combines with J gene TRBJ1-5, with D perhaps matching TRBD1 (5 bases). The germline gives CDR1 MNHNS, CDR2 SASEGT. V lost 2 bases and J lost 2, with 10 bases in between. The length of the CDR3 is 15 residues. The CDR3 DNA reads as TGTGCCAGCAGTGAATCGGGCAGGGGCAATCAGCCCCAGCATTTT. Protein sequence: CASSESGRGNQPQHF.

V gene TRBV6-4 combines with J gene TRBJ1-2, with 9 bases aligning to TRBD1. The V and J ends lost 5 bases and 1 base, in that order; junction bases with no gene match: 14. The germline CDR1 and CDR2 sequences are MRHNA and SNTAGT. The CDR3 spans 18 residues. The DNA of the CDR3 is TGTGCCAGCAGTCCCACGGTAAGGGACAGGGACTTTAACTATGGCTACACCTTC. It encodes CASSPTVRDRDFNYGYTF.